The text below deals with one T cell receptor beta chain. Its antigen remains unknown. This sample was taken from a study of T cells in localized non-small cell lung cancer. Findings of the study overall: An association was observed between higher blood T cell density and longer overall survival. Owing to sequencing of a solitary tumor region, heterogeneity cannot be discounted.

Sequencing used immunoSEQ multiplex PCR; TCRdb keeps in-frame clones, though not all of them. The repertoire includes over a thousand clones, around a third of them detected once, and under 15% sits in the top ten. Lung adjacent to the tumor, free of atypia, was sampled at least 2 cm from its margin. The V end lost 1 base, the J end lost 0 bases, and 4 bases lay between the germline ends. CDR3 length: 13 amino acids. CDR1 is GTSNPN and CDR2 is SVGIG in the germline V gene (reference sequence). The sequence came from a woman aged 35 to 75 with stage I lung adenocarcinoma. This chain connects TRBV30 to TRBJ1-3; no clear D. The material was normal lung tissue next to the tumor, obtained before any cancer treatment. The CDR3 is CAWSENSGNTIYF. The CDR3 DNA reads TGTGCCTGGAGTGAAAACTCTGGAAACACCATATATTTT.